This is a list of T cell receptor beta chains from one sample in a study of blood T cell repertoires in COVID-19. Only in-frame clones appear in the TCRdb table, and some are missing; sequencing was by immunoSEQ multiplex PCR. The table shows about 140,000 clones, with over 75% occurring only once. The sequenced material came from PBMCs or T cells enriched from blood (not recorded which). Receptors originate from a man aged 50 or older in a cohort exposed to, infected with or recovered from COVID-19 (not recorded which). Both conserved end residues are part of each CDR3. The D gene is left open where the match is weak.

>TRBJ2-4|TRBV19|.
TGTGCCAGCCAACAGGGAACCAAAAACATTCAGTACTTC
CASQQGTKNIQYF
>TRBJ2-2|TRBV3-1/TRBV3-2|.
TGTGCCAGCAGCCAAGGCGTCACAGTCACCGGGGAGCTGTTTTTT
CASSQGVTVTGELFF
>TRBJ1-1|TRBV28|TRBD1
TGTGCCAGCAGTTCCGGACAGGCTCACACTGAAGCTTTCTTT
CASSSGQAHTEAFF
>TRBJ2-6|TRBV6-2/TRBV6-3|.
TGTGCCAGCAGTTACTTCAGCTCTGGGGCCAACGTCCTGACTTTC
CASSYFSSGANVLTF
>TRBJ2-2|TRBV18|.
TGTGCCAGCTCACCGGGCCTGGCGAACACCGGGGAGCTGTTTTTT
CASSPGLANTGELFF
>TRBJ1-4|TRBV30|.
TGTGCCTGGAGTAGAGCAACTAATGAAAAACTGTTTTTT
CAWSRATNEKLFF
>TRBJ2-1|TRBV5-5|TRBD2
TGTGCCAGCAGCCCCCGGTTGGGGAGGGCTGAGCAGTTCTTC
CASSPRLGRAEQFF
>TRBJ1-5|TRBV19|TRBD1
TGTGCCAGTAATCGACAGGGTGGCCAGCCCCAGCATTTT
CASNRQGGQPQHF
>TRBJ1-5|TRBV19|TRBD1
TGTGCCAGTAGTATGGGACAGGGTTTTAATCAGCCCCAGCATTTT
CASSMGQGFNQPQHF
>TRBJ1-5|TRBV29-1|.
TGCAGCGTTGGAGCGGGTCGCGATCAGCCCCAGCATTTT
CSVGAGRDQPQHF
>TRBJ1-1|TRBV2|.
TGTGCCAGCAGTGAAGGGCAGACTAAAGCTTTCTTT
CASSEGQTKAFF
>TRBJ1-1|TRBV4-3|TRBD1
TGCGCCAGCAGCCATCCAGGGGGCGAGAGGACTGAAGCTTTCTTT
CASSHPGGERTEAFF
>TRBJ2-7|TRBV27|TRBD1
TGTGCCAGCAGTCCTTCGACAGGGCCCTCCTACGAGCAGTACTTC
CASSPSTGPSYEQYF
>TRBJ2-1|TRBV27|TRBD2
TGTGCCAGCAGTTACAGCGGGGGGAATGAGCAGTTCTTC
CASSYSGGNEQFF
>TRBJ2-5|TRBV28|TRBD2
TGTGCCAGCAAACTAGCGGGCGAGACCCAGTACTTC
CASKLAGETQYF
>TRBJ2-2|TRBV10-2|.
TGCGCCAGCTCGGAGCGGAGGCCCGCGAACACCGGGGAGCTGTTTTTT
CASSERRPANTGELFF